This TCR beta chain was recovered during a study of blood T cell repertoires in COVID-19. The method was immunoSEQ multiplex PCR; TCRdb's version includes in-frame clones alone and lacks a portion of them. The sample consists of a few hundred thousand clones, less than 90% of them appearing once. The CDR3 is made up of 13 amino acids. Germline V gives CDR1 GTSNPN, CDR2 SVGIG (reference sequence). V gave up 0 bases and J gave up 7 bases; unmatched junction bases: 3. This clone occurred a few times. Assignments of participants to cohorts depended upon their own reported clinical history. This clonotype originated in a young woman who had recovered from COVID-19. The chain links TRBV30 to TRBJ2-1; 7 nucleotides match TRBD1. Sequenced: PBMCs or T cells enriched from blood (not recorded which). The CDR3 is CAWSVIQGNEQFF. In DNA, the CDR3 is TGTGCCTGGAGTGTAATACAGGGGAATGAGCAGTTCTTC. Filled out from reference TRBV30 and TRBJ2-1, the complete variable domain reads SQTIHQWPATLVQPVGSPLSLECTVEGTSNPNLYWYRQAAGRGLQLLFYSVGIGQISSEVPQNLSASRPQDRQFILSSKKLLLSDSGFYLCAWSVIQGNEQFFGPGTRLTVL.